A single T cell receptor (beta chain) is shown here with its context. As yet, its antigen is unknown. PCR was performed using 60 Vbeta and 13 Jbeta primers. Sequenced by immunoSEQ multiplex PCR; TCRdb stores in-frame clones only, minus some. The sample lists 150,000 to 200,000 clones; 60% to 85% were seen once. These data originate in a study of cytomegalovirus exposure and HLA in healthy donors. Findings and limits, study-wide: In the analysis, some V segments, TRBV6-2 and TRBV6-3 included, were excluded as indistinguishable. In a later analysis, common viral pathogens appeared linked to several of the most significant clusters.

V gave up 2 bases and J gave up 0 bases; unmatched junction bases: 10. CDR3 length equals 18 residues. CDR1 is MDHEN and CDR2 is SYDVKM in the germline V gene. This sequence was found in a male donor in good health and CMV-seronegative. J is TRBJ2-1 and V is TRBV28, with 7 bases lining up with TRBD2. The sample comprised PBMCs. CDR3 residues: CASSLERAGITSYNEQFF. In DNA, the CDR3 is TGTGCCAGCAGTTTAGAGCGAGCGGGAATAACCTCCTACAATGAGCAGTTCTTC. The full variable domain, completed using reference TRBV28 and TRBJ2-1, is DVKVTQSSRYLVKRTGEKVFLECVQDMDHENMFWYRQDPGLGLRLIYFSYDVKMKEKGDIPEGYSVSREKKERFSLILESASTNQTSMYLCASSLERAGITSYNEQFFGPGTRLTVL.